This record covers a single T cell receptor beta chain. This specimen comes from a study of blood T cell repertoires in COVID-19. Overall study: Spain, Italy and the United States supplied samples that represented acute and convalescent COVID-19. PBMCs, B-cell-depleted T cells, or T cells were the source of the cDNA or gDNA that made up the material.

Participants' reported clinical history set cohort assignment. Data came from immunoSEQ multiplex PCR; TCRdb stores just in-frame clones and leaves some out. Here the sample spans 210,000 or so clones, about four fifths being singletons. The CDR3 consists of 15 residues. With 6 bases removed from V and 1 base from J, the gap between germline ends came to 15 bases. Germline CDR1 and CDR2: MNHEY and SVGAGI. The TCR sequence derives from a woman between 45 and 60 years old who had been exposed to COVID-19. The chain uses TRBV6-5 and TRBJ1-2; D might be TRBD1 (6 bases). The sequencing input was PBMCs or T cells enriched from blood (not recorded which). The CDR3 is CASRRLDSLNYGYTF. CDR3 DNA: TGTGCCAGCAGGCGCCTGGACAGCCTTAACTATGGCTACACCTTC.